Presented here are 7 T cell receptor beta chains from one specimen sequenced in a study of cytomegalovirus exposure and HLA in healthy donors. The PCR ran on 60 Vbeta and 13 Jbeta primers. Repertoires were generated with immunoSEQ multiplex PCR, while TCRdb's copy carries only in-frame clones and drops some. The profile covers some 110,000 clones, with roughly three quarters appearing a single time and around 1% taken by the ten largest. The sequencing sample was made of PBMCs. The receptors stem from a woman aged 30 to 39 in good health and CMV-seronegative.

The V gene is TRBV11-3, the J gene TRBJ2-7, with D unresolved. V was pared by 4 bases and J by 1 base, with 5 bases between. CDR1 is SGHNT, CDR2 YENEEA, per germline. The CDR3 runs to 12 residues. The CDR3 DNA is TGTGCCAGCAGCTCGGGTTCCTACGAGCAGTACTTC. The encoded protein is CASSSGSYEQYF.

The J gene is TRBJ2-7, the V gene TRBV6-6, with a possible D match to TRBD2 (5 bases). Germline CDR1 is MNHNY and CDR2 is SVGAGI (reference sequence). Trimming took off 5 bases at V and 0 bases at J, with 11 bases between the two ends. This CDR3 has 14 amino acids. The CDR3 region is CASSASSSSYEQYF. The DNA of the CDR3 is TGTGCCAGCAGTGCCTCTAGCAGCTCCTACGAGCAGTACTTC.

The rearrangement links TRBV4-1 to TRBJ2-1; weak D call: TRBD2 (5 bases). Looked up from germline, CDR1 is MGHRA and CDR2 is YSYEKL. The CDR3 is 15 residues long. V dropped 6 bases and J dropped 2 bases, with 14 bases sitting between them. In DNA form, the CDR3 reads TGCGCCAGCAGACGGTTCGGGAACCCCTACAATGAGCAGTTCTTC. This sequence encodes CASRRFGNPYNEQFF.

The CDR3 DNA follows: TGTGCCAGCAGCTTGGGACAGGTGTACTATGGCTACACCTTC. Translating it yields CASSLGQVYYGYTF. The chain combines TRBV5-6 with TRBJ1-2; possibly TRBD1 for D (6 bases). This CDR3 region has 14 residues. V was cut by 0 bases and J by 3 bases, with 9 bases left in between. Germline loops: CDR1 SGHDT, CDR2 YYEEEE. Supplemented by reference TRBV5-6 and TRBJ1-2, the full variable domain reads DAGVTQSPTHLIKTRGQQVTLRCSPKSGHDTVSWYQQALGQGPQFIFQYYEEEERQRGNFPDRFSGHQFPNYSSELNVNALLLGDSALYLCASSLGQVYYGYTFGSGTRLTVV.

The rearrangement links TRBV18 to TRBJ1-1; tentative D call: TRBD1 (6 bases). Germline CDR1 is KGHSH and CDR2 is LQKENI. Trimming stripped 3 bases from V and 2 bases from J, with 16 bases between. The CDR3 length is 16 residues. CDR3 bases: TGTGCCAGCTCACCTGCGGGGGGCCAAGGAAACACTGAAGCTTTCTTT. This translates into CASSPAGGQGNTEAFF.

The rearrangement joins TRBV7-9 to TRBJ2-3; 8 nucleotides agree with TRBD1. This CDR3 region has 16 residues. V shed 4 bases, J shed 0 bases, and the junction held 6 bases outside the gene matches. Germline CDR1 reads SEHNR; CDR2 reads FQNEAQ (reference sequence). The CDR3 DNA reads as TGTGCCAGCAGCTCAGGGGGCGGACGTAGCACAGATACGCAGTATTTT. It translates to CASSSGGGRSTDTQYF.

V gene TRBV2 combines with J gene TRBJ1-5, with D possibly TRBD1 on 5 matching bases. The V gene lost 4 bases and the J gene lost 14 bases, with 18 bases spanning the gap. CDR3 length equals 13 residues. In germline, CDR1 is SNHLY, CDR2 FYNNEI. CDR3 sequence reads: CASSGTGISGEHF. The CDR3 nucleotides read TGTGCCAGCAGTGGGACGGGAATATCGGGGGAGCATTTT.